The rows below give T cell receptor beta chains drawn from one sample of a study of radiation and T cells in renal cell carcinoma. Assay: immunoSEQ multiplex PCR; the TCRdb copy retains only in-frame clones and omits some. The table has 70,000 to 80,000 clones, just over 85% seen once. Sequencing was performed on blood, taken from a patient whose treatment included radiotherapy and nephrectomy. The receptors were sampled from a woman aged 50 to 60 with renal cell carcinoma. CDR3s include the opening cysteine and the closing phenylalanine or tryptophan. D genes are given only for firm matches. Expanded clones are given a class, and other clones once, few, many or no size at all.

>NA|TRBD1|TRBV7-2|TRBJ2-2
TGTGCCAGCAGGCCGGGACAGGGGGTAACCGGGGAGCTGTTTTTT
CASRPGQGVTGELFF
>NA|TRBD1|TRBV7-9|TRBJ2-7
TGTGCCAGCAGCTTAGGACAGGGTGGAGAGCAGTACTTC
CASSLGQGGEQYF
>NA|NA|TRBV5-4|TRBJ1-3
TGTGCCAGCAGCTTGCTGTCCGGACAGGGAAACACCATATATTTT
CASSLLSGQGNTIYF
>NA|TRBD2|TRBV5-1|TRBJ2-2
TGCGCCAGCAGCTTAGGACTAGCGGGAGACACCGGGGAGCTGTTTTTT
CASSLGLAGDTGELFF
>NA|TRBD1|TRBV6-6|TRBJ1-5
TGTGCCAGCAGTCCGACAGGGAATCAGCCCCAGCATTTT
CASSPTGNQPQHF
>NA|NA|TRBV5-1|TRBJ2-7
TGCGCCAGCAGCTTGGCCGACTTGAGCTACGAGCAGTACTTC
CASSLADLSYEQYF
>NA|NA|TRBV29-1|TRBJ2-1
TGCAGCGTTGTGTCGACAGGACAGCAGTTCTTC
CSVVSTGQQFF
>NA|TRBD1|TRBV28|TRBJ1-3
TGTGCCAGCAGTCGGGCCGTTACGGGACAGAGTCATTTT
CASSRAVTGQSHF
>NA|NA|TRBV30|TRBJ2-7
TGTGCCTGGAGTTCGTCTACTGGCGAGCAGTACTTC
CAWSSSTGEQYF
>NA|TRBD2|TRBV5-1|TRBJ2-1
TGCGCCAGCAGCTCAGTAGCGGGCTCCTACAATGAGCAGTTCTTC
CASSSVAGSYNEQFF
>NA|NA|TRBV7-3|TRBJ1-3
TGTGCCAGCAGCTTTCCGGGCTCTGGAAACACCATATATTTT
CASSFPGSGNTIYF
>NA|NA|TRBV28|TRBJ2-2
TGTGCCAGCAGTCCCCTACCGGAATCGGACACCGGGGAGCTGTTTTTT
CASSPLPESDTGELFF
>NA|TRBD2|TRBV14|TRBJ2-7
TGTGCCAGCAGCCCCGGACTAGCGGGGGGGCTTTCTAAATACGAGCAGTACTTC
CASSPGLAGGLSKYEQYF
>NA|NA|TRBV6-1|TRBJ2-7
TGTGCCAGCAGTTTGGGGGGCAGGGCCTACGAGCAGTACTTC
CASSLGGRAYEQYF
>NA|TRBD2|TRBV6-1|TRBJ2-1
TGTGCCAGCGGGACTAGTACCAATGAGCAGTTCTTC
CASGTSTNEQFF
>once|NA|TRBV11-3|TRBJ2-7
TGTGCCAGCAGCCCAAAGACAGGCCCCTACGAGCAGTACTTC
CASSPKTGPYEQYF
>NA|TRBD1|TRBV19|TRBJ1-5
TGTGCCACAACAGGGGGCAATCAGCCCCAGCATTTT
CATTGGNQPQHF
>NA|NA|TRBV7-2|TRBJ1-4
TGTGCCAGCAGGGCCAGGGCTGCTAATGAAAAACTGTTTTTT
CASRARAANEKLFF
>NA|NA|TRBV4-3|TRBJ2-3
TGCGCCAGCAGCCAAGATCTCGGGGAGAGCACAGATACGCAGTATTTT
CASSQDLGESTDTQYF
>NA|NA|TRBV11-3|TRBJ2-3
TGTGCCAGCAGCTTAGATTGGTCGAATACGCAGTATTTT
CASSLDWSNTQYF
>NA|NA|TRBV4-3|TRBJ1-2
TGCGCCAGCAGCCCCCAGGAGAACTATGGCTACACCTTC
CASSPQENYGYTF
>NA|NA|TRBV6-6|TRBJ2-3
TGTGCCAGCAGTTACTCGTACAGACAGATCGGGAATACGCAGTATTTT
CASSYSYRQIGNTQYF
>NA|NA|TRBV7-2|TRBJ1-1
TGTGCCAGCAGCTTAGTCCCCGGGGAGGGGGGGACTGAAGCTTTCTTT
CASSLVPGEGGTEAFF
>NA|TRBD2|TRBV5-4|TRBJ2-1
TGTGCCAGCAGCTTGGCAGCGGGGGGCGGGGATGAGCAGTTCTTC
CASSLAAGGGDEQFF
>NA|NA|TRBV4-3|TRBJ2-5
TGCGCCAGCAGCCAAGATTTTGGGGGGGCGGTCGGAGAGACCCAGTACTTC
CASSQDFGGAVGETQYF
>NA|TRBD2|TRBV10-3|TRBJ2-3
TGTGCCATCAGTGAACATAGCGGGAGGGCCAGGGCGGGCACAGATACGCAGTATTTT
CAISEHSGRARAGTDTQYF
>NA|NA|TRBV6-5|TRBJ1-2
TGTGCCAGCAGTGAACTGAAGCAGGGCTACACCTTC
CASSELKQGYTF